This TCR beta chain emerged from a study of cytomegalovirus exposure and HLA in healthy donors. For the study at large: It was reported in a later analysis that the approximately 110 validation repertoires used the same platform as the 550 to 800 first-cohort repertoires.

Here immunoSEQ multiplex PCR was the method, and the copy in TCRdb shows in-frame clones only, minus some. The repertoire holds about 130,000 clones, with about 90% as singletons. A remark on this clone: Antigen unknown.

Study-wide results and caveats: Whilst most TCR sequences proved rare, a subset of public TCRs occurred across many donors. That first-cohort TCR clusters tended to co-occur in the roughly 110 validation repertoires was found in a later analysis.

The V gene lost 4 bases and the J gene lost 10 bases, with 19 bases spanning the gap. This CDR3 has 15 residues. The germline V gene has CDR1 SGHTA and CDR2 FQGNSA. V and J are TRBV7-2 and TRBJ2-2; D perhaps matches TRBD2 (7 bases). Source material: PBMCs. This receptor was obtained from a man younger than 45 in good health and CMV-seronegative. CDR3 in amino acids: CASSSEGGLAKELFF. In DNA, the CDR3 is TGTGCCAGCAGCTCCGAGGGGGGGCTAGCAAAGGAGCTGTTTTTT.